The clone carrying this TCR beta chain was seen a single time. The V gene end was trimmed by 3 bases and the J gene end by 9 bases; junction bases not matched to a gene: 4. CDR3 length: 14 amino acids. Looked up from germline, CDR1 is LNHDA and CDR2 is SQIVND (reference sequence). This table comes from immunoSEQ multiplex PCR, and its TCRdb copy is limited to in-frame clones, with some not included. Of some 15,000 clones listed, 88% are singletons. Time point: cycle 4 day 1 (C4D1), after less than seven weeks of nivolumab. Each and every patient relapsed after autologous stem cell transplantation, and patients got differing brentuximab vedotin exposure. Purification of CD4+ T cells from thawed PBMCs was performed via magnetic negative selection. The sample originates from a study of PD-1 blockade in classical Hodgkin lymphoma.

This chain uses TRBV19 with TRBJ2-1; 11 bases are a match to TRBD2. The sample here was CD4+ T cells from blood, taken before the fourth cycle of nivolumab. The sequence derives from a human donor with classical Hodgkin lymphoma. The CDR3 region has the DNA TGTGCCAGTAGTATTCTAGCGGGAGGTGTTGAGCAGTTCTTC. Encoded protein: CASSILAGGVEQFF.